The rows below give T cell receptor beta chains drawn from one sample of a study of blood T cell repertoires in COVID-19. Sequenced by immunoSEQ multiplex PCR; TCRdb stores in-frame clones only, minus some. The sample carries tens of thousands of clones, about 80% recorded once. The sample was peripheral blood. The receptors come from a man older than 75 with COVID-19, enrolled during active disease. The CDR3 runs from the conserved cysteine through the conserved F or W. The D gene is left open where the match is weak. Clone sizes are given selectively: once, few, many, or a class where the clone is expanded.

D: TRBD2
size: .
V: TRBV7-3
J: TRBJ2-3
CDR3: CASSSGLAGPTDTQYF
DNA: TGTGCCAGCAGCTCGGGACTAGCGGGGCCCACAGATACGCAGTATTTT

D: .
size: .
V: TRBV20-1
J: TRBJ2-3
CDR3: CSASRWGESTDTQYF
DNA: TGCAGTGCTAGTCGGTGGGGGGAGAGCACAGATACGCAGTATTTT

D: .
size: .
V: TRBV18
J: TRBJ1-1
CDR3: CASSPPGDTEAFF
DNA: TGTGCCAGCTCACCACCAGGGGACACTGAAGCTTTCTTT

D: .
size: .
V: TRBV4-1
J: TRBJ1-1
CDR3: CASSLQYGYPLNTEAFF
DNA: TGCGCCAGCAGCCTCCAGTACGGGTACCCTCTGAACACTGAAGCTTTCTTT

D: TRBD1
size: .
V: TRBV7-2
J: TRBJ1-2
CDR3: CASSFAPGQGGEYGYTF
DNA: TGTGCCAGCAGCTTCGCCCCGGGACAGGGGGGAGAGTATGGCTACACCTTC

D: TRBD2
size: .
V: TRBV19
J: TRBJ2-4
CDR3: CASSIRQRGGPGAKNIQYF
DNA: TGTGCCAGTAGTATAAGGCAGCGGGGGGGACCGGGGGCCAAAAACATTCAGTACTTC

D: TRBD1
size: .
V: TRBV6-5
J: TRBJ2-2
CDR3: CASRDRGVNTGELFF
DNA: TGTGCCAGCAGGGACAGGGGGGTGAACACCGGGGAGCTGTTTTTT

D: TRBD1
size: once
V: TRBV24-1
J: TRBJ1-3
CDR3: CATSDSDRGGNTIYF
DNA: TGTGCCACCAGTGATTCCGACAGGGGTGGAAACACCATATATTTT

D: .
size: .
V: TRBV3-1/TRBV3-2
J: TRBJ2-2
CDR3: CASSHPRGGDTGELFF
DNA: TGTGCCAGCAGCCACCCCCGAGGGGGGGACACCGGGGAGCTGTTTTTT

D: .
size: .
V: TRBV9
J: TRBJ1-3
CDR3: CASSVVGGAAGNTIYF
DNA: TGTGCCAGCAGCGTAGTGGGGGGGGCAGCTGGAAACACCATATATTTT

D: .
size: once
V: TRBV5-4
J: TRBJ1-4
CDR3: CASSLEGNSEKLFF
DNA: TGTGCCAGCAGCTTGGAAGGAAATAGCGAAAAACTGTTTTTT

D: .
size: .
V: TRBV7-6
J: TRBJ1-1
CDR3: CASSLGRVPNTEAFF
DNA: TGTGCCAGCAGCTTAGGCAGGGTCCCGAACACTGAAGCTTTCTTT

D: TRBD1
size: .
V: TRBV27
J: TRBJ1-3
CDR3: CASSLSRGRGNTIYF
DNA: TGTGCCAGCAGTTTAAGCAGGGGGCGCGGAAACACCATATATTTT

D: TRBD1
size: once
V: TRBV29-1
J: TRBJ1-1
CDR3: CSVESPGQGKTEAFF
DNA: TGCAGCGTTGAATCCCCGGGACAGGGGAAGACTGAAGCTTTCTTT

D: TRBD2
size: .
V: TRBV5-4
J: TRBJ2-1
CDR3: CASSYGGGGRYNEQFF
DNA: TGTGCCAGCAGCTATGGGGGGGGAGGTCGGTACAATGAGCAGTTCTTC

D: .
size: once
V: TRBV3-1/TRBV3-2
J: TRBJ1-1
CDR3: CASSQECGQCFSQNTEAFF
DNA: TGTGCCAGCAGCCAAGAATGCGGACAGTGCTTCTCTCAGAACACTGAAGCTTTCTTT

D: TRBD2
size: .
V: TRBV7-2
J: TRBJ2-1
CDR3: CASSLKLAGVMYNEQFF
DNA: TGTGCCAGCAGCTTGAAGCTAGCGGGAGTAATGTACAATGAGCAGTTCTTC

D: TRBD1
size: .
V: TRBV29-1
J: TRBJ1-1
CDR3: CSCRGQGGTEAFF
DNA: TGCAGCTGTAGGGGACAGGGAGGCACTGAAGCTTTCTTT

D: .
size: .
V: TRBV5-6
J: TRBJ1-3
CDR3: CASSLGSSGNTIYF
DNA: TGTGCCAGCAGCTTGGGCAGCTCTGGAAACACCATATATTTT

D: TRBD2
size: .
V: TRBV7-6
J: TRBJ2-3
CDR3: CASSLGTSGRTDTQYF
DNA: TGTGCCAGCAGCCTCGGGACTAGCGGGCGCACAGATACGCAGTATTTT

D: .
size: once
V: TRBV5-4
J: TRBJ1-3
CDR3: CASSLEAGVVTGNTIYF
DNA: TGTGCCAGCAGCTTGGAGGCGGGGGTTGTGACAGGAAACACCATATATTTT

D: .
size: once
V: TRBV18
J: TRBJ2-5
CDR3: CASSPTASVDQETQYF
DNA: TGTGCCAGCTCACCAACGGCTAGCGTAGACCAAGAGACCCAGTACTTC

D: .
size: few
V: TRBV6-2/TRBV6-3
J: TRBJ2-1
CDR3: CASTPRRGGNSYNEQFF
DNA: TGTGCCAGCACCCCGAGGAGGGGCGGAAACTCCTACAATGAGCAGTTCTTC

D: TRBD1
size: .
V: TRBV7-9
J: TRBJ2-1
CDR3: CASSLWAGTGNNEQFF
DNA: TGTGCCAGCAGCTTATGGGCCGGGACAGGGAACAATGAGCAGTTCTTC

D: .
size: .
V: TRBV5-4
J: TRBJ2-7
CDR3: CASSLGQATYEQYF
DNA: TGTGCCAGCAGCTTGGGACAGGCAACTTACGAGCAGTACTTC

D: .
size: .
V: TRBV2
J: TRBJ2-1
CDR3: CASSDQSYNEQFF
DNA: TGTGCCAGCAGTGACCAATCCTACAATGAGCAGTTCTTC

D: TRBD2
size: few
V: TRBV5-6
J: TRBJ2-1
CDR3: CASSLELAGAYNEQFF
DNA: TGTGCCAGCAGCTTGGAACTAGCGGGAGCTTACAATGAGCAGTTCTTC

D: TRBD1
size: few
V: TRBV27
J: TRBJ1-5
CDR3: CASTDADGQGSGLDQPQHF
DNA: TGTGCCAGCACCGACGCGGATGGACAGGGCTCCGGATTGGATCAGCCCCAGCATTTT

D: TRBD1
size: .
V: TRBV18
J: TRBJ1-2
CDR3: CASSQGQGTFNYGYTF
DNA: TGTGCCAGCTCACAGGGACAGGGGACCTTCAACTATGGCTACACCTTC

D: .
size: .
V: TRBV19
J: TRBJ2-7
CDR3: CASSLSSAGVSYEQYF
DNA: TGTGCCAGTAGTCTTAGTTCGGCAGGCGTTTCCTACGAGCAGTACTTC

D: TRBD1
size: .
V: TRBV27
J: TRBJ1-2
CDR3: CASTNLQGTNYGYTF
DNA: TGTGCCAGCACCAACTTACAGGGGACGAACTATGGCTACACCTTC

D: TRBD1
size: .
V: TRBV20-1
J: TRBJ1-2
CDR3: CSFRAGTDYTF
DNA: TGCAGCTTTCGAGCCGGGACAGACTACACCTTC

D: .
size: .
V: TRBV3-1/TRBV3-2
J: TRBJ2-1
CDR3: CASSQFLASHEQFF
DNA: TGTGCCAGCAGCCAATTTCTAGCGAGCCATGAGCAGTTCTTC

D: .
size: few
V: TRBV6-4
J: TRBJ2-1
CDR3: CASSDSLYNEQFF
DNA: TGTGCCAGCAGTGACTCGTTATACAATGAGCAGTTCTTC

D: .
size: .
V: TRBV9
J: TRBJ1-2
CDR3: CASSAVGRGGYTF
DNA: TGTGCCAGCAGCGCAGTGGGAAGGGGCGGCTACACCTTC

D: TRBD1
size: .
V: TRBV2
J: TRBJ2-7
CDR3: CASNQWTGSLHEQYF
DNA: TGTGCCAGCAACCAGTGGACAGGGAGTCTCCACGAGCAGTACTTC

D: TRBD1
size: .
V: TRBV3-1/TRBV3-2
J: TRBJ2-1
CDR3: CASSQNTGTGVYNEQFF
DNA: TGTGCCAGCAGCCAAAACACCGGGACAGGGGTCTACAATGAGCAGTTCTTC

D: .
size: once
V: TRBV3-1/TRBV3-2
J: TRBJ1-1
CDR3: CASSQATNTEAFF
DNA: TGTGCCAGCAGCCAGGCAACGAACACTGAAGCTTTCTTT

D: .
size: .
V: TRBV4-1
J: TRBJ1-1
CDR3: CASSQGGGLNTEAFF
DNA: TGCGCCAGCAGCCAAGGGGGGGGCTTGAACACTGAAGCTTTCTTT

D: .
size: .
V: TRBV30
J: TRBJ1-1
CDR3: CAWSQGTTEAFF
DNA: TGTGCCTGGTCGCAGGGGACCACTGAAGCTTTCTTT

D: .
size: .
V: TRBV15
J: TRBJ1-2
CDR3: CATSGGAGVGYTF
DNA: TGTGCCACCAGCGGAGGGGCAGGGGTGGGCTACACCTTC

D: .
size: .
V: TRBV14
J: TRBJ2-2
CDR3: CASSLGLPNTGELFF
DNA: TGTGCCAGCAGCCTAGGACTGCCGAACACCGGGGAGCTGTTTTTT

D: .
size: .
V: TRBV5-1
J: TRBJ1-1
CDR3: CASSSEAGLNTEAFF
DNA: TGCGCCAGCAGCTCCGAGGCAGGGTTGAACACTGAAGCTTTCTTT

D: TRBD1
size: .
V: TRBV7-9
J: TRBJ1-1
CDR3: CASSLVTGGTEAFF
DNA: TGTGCCAGCAGCTTGGTAACAGGGGGCACTGAAGCTTTCTTT

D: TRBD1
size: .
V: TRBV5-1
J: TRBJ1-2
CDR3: CASSLKGQGSYGYTF
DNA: TGCGCCAGCAGCTTGAAGGGACAGGGGAGCTATGGCTACACCTTC

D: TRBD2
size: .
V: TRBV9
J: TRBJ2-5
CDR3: CASSAGTTETQYF
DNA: TGTGCCAGCAGTGCCGGGACTACAGAGACCCAGTACTTC

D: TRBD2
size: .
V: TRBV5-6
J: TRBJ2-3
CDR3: CASSLGLAVFTDTQYF
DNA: TGTGCCAGCAGCTTGGGACTAGCGGTCTTCACAGATACGCAGTATTTT